This TCR beta chain is drawn from a study of response to subunit inactivated influenza vaccine. Germline V gives CDR1 SGDLS, CDR2 YYNGEE. V was clipped by 3 bases and J by 5 bases, with 14 bases between them. This CDR3 contains 14 residues. Overall study findings and caveats: New T cells are recruited in small numbers by each seasonal influenza vaccination, according to the authors' suggestion.

TCRdb passed the RT-PCR reads through MiXCR, listing each CDR3 protein once. Altogether hundreds of thousands of distinct CDR3 sequences are present, roughly 8.2% being singletons, with the ten largest covering over 10%. This clonotype was observed a few times. Its specificity is not known. The clonotype was recovered from a man in his fifties or sixties who received an inactivated influenza vaccine. The input for sequencing was PBMCs from blood, taken less than 30 months after vaccination. V is TRBV9 and J is TRBJ1-1; D possibly corresponds to TRBD1 (5 bases). DNA of the CDR3: TGTGCCAGCAGCGGGTCGGGGCGGGGAACTGAAGCTTTCTTT. Its translation: CASSGSGRGTEAFF.